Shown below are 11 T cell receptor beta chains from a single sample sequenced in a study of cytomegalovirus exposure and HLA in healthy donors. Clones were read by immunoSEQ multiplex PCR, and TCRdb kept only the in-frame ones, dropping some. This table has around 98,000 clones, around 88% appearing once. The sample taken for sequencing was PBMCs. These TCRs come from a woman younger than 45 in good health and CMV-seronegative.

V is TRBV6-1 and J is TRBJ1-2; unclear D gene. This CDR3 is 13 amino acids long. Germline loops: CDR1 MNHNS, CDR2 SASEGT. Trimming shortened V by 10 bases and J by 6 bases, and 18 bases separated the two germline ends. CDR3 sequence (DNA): TGTGCCATCGCCCCGGTCCCTTCGGATGGCTACACCTTC. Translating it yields CAIAPVPSDGYTF.

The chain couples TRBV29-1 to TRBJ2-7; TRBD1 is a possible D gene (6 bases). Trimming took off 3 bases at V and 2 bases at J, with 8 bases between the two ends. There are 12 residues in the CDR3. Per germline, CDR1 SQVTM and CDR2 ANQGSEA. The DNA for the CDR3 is TGCAGCGTTGAGGACAGACCCTACGAGCAGTACTTC. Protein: CSVEDRPYEQYF.

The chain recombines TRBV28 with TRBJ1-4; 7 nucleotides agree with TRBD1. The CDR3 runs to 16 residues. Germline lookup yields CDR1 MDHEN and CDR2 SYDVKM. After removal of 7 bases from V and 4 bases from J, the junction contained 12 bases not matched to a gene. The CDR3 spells CASKVVTGTFNEKLFF. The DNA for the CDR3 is TGTGCCAGCAAGGTGGTGACAGGGACTTTTAATGAAAAACTGTTTTTT.

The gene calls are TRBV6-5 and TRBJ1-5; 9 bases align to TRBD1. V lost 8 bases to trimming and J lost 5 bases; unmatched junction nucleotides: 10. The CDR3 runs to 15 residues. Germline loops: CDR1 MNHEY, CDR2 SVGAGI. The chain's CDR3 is CASRGGTGTDQPQHF. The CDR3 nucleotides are TGTGCCAGCCGGGGGGGGACAGGGACTGATCAGCCCCAGCATTTT.

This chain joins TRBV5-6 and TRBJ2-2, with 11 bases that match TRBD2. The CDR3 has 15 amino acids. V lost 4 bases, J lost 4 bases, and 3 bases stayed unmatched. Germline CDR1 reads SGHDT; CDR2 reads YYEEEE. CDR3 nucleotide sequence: TGTGCCAGCAGCCGACTAGCGGGGTTCACCGGGGAGCTGTTTTTT. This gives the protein CASSRLAGFTGELFF. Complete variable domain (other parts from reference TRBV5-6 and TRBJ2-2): DAGVTQSPTHLIKTRGQQVTLRCSPKSGHDTVSWYQQALGQGPQFIFQYYEEEERQRGNFPDRFSGHQFPNYSSELNVNALLLGDSALYLCASSRLAGFTGELFFGEGSRLTVL.

CDR3 loop: CASSLTGTPYEQYF. CDR3 nucleotide sequence: TGTGCCAGCAGTTTGACAGGGACCCCCTACGAGCAGTACTTC. The chain has TRBV27 and TRBJ2-7; the match to TRBD1 covers 7 bases. The V gene's germline CDR1 is MNHEY and CDR2 SMNVEV (reference sequence). CDR3 length: 14 residues. V shed 3 bases and J 2 bases; nucleotides not matched to a gene: 4.

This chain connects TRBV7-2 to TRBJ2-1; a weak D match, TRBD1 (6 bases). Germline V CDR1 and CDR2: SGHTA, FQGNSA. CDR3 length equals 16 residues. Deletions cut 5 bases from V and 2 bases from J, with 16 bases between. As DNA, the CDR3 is TGTGCCAGCAGCCAAAAAACAGGGCGAGCCTACAATGAGCAGTTCTTC. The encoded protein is CASSQKTGRAYNEQFF.

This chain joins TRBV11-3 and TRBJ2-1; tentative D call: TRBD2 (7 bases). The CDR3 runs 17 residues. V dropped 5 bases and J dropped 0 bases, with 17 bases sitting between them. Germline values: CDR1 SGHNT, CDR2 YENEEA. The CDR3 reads CASSMRGGVSSYNEQFF. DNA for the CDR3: TGTGCCAGCAGCATGAGGGGGGGAGTAAGCTCCTACAATGAGCAGTTCTTC.

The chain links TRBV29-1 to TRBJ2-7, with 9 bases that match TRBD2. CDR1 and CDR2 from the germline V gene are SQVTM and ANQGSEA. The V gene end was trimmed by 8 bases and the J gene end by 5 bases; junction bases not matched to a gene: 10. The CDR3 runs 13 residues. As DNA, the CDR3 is TGCAGCCACAGCACGGGACTAGCAAACGAGCAGTACTTC. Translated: CSHSTGLANEQYF.

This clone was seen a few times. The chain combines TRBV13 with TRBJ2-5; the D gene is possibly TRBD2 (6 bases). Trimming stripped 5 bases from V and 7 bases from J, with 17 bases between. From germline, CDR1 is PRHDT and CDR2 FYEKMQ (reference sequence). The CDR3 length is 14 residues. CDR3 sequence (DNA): TGTGCCAGCAGCCCCGGGGCCGGGAGTGGGACCCAGTACTTC. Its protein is CASSPGAGSGTQYF.

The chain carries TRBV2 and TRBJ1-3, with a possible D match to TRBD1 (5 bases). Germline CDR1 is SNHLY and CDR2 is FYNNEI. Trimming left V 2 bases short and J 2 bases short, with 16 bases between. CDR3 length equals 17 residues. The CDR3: CASSEWGSSSAGNTIYF. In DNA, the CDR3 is TGTGCCAGCAGTGAATGGGGCAGTTCGAGCGCTGGAAACACCATATATTTT.